The 18 T cell receptor beta chains given below trace back to one sample, sequenced in a study of blood T cells in healthy people across ages (dated by TCRdb to 2013 to 2016). Libraries were built with 5' RACE. Sequencing used an Illumina HiSeq 2500. A second 7 to 11 cycle PCR used a sample-barcoded 5' primer and a J-beta primer mix. TCRdb applied fastp at Q25 and MiXCR to the public reads, then kept only in-frame beta chains. Each CDR3 protein appears once, grouped with its most common genes and DNA. This sample is represented by 750,000 or so distinct CDR3 sequences; 20% to 25% of them were singletons. The ten largest account for roughly a tenth of the sample. The sample also formed part of further work on T cells of mothers and their children.

Material: blood. These receptors originate from a boy younger than 18 in good health.

This clonotype was seen a handful of times. The V and J genes are TRBV5-1 and TRBJ2-7, with a weak D call TRBD1 (6 bases). V lost 8 bases and J 1 base, leaving 19 bases between the germline ends. Germline V gene sequence: CDR1 SGHRS, CDR2 YFSETQ. This CDR3 is built from 15 residues. As DNA, the CDR3 is TGCGCCAGTTCCAACGTTCAGGGGCCGTCCTACGAGCAGTACTTC. It yields the protein CASSNVQGPSYEQYF. Complete variable domain (other parts from reference TRBV5-1 and TRBJ2-7): KAGVTQTPRYLIKTRGQQVTLSCSPISGHRSVSWYQQTPGQGLQFLFEYFSETQRNKGNFPGRFSGRQFSNSRSEMNVSTLELGDSALYLCASSNVQGPSYEQYFGPGTRLTVT.

The CDR3, as DNA: TGCAGTGCTAGCGGGGGCGCGCCCCAGCAGTACTTC. Protein: CSASGGAPQQYF. The chain joins TRBV20-1 to TRBJ2-1, with D perhaps given as TRBD1 or TRBD2 (6 bases each). The DNA end is more similar to TRBJ2-7, so the J call may be wrong. The CDR3 has 12 residues. Looked up from germline, CDR1 is DFQATT and CDR2 is SNEGSKA (reference sequence).

This chain connects TRBV29-1 to TRBJ2-1; 12 nucleotides agree with TRBD2. The ends lost 1 base at V and 1 base at J; junction bases unmatched: 5. The CDR3 is made up of 17 amino acids. The V gene's germline CDR1 is SQVTM and CDR2 ANQGSEA. The CDR3: CSVEGTSGMGSYNEQFF. As DNA, the CDR3 is TGCAGCGTTGAAGGGACTAGCGGGATGGGTTCCTACAATGAGCAGTTCTTC.

The chain links TRBV11-2 to TRBJ1-1; D possibly corresponds to TRBD1 (6 bases). This CDR3 comprises 14 residues. V lost 5 bases and J 1 base, leaving 11 bases between the germline ends. Germline loops: CDR1 SGHAT, CDR2 FQNNGV. The CDR3 coding sequence is TGTGCCAGCAGCCCCGGACAGAAGAACACTGAAGCTTTCTTT. Amino acid sequence: CASSPGQKNTEAFF.

V gene TRBV3-1 combines with J gene TRBJ2-5; D is unclear. The J call may be incorrect, as the DNA end agrees better with TRBJ2-1. The CDR3 spans 17 residues. Germline lookup yields CDR1 LGHDT and CDR2 YNNKEL (reference sequence). The CDR3 reads CASSQDTELHGYNEQFF. DNA of the CDR3: TGTGCCAGCAGCCAAGATACGGAACTGCATGGGTACAATGAGCAGTTCTTC.

This clonotype came up a few times. This chain uses TRBV9 with TRBJ2-5, with 14 bases lining up with TRBD2. CDR1 and CDR2 from the germline V gene are SGDLS and YYNGEE. V dropped 2 bases and J dropped 4; count of bases not matched to a gene: 4. This CDR3 spans 16 amino acids. DNA of the CDR3: TGTGCCAGCAGCGTCGGTGGACTAGCGGGAGGAGAGACCCAGTACTTC. This encodes CASSVGGLAGGETQYF. Variable domain in full (rest from reference TRBV9 and TRBJ2-5): DSGVTQTPKHLITATGQRVTLRCSPRSGDLSVYWYQQSLDQGLQFLIQYYNGEERAKGNILERFSAQQFPDLHSELNLSSLELGDSALYFCASSVGGLAGGETQYFGPGTRLLVL.

The CDR3 DNA is TGTGCCATCAGTGAGTCTGGGGGTATGTATGGGGCCAACGTCCTGACTTTC. Protein product: CAISESGGMYGANVLTF. The chain employs TRBV10-3 and TRBJ2-6; either TRBD1 or TRBD2 may fit D (5 bases each). Trimming took 0 bases from V and 3 from J, leaving 12 bases between them. CDR3 size: 17 residues. Germline V gene sequence: CDR1 ENHRY, CDR2 SYGVKD.

This clonotype occurred a few times. The rearrangement joins TRBV20-1 to TRBJ1-5; D unresolved. The CDR3 runs 15 residues. Trimming removed 1 base at V and 3 bases at J, with 13 bases between. Looked up from germline, CDR1 is DFQATT and CDR2 is SNEGSKA (reference sequence). The CDR3 coding sequence is TGCAGTGCTAGAGTCCTGGGAGGATCCAATCAGCCCCAGCATTTT. Translating gives CSARVLGGSNQPQHF.

This clonotype was picked up a small number of times. The chain links TRBV10-3 to TRBJ1-4; 7 bases align to TRBD1. This CDR3 contains 16 residues. From germline, CDR1 is ENHRY and CDR2 SYGVKD. The V and J ends lost 10 bases and 0 bases, in that order; junction bases with no gene match: 11. The CDR3: CATATGAVATNEKLFF. Here the CDR3 DNA reads TGTGCCACCGCAACAGGGGCCGTTGCAACTAATGAAAAACTGTTTTTT.

The chain carries TRBV5-1 and TRBJ1-1, with D maybe TRBD1 (5 bases). Germline V lookup: CDR1 SGHRS, CDR2 YFSETQ. V lost 7 bases to trimming and J lost 4 bases, with 26 bases between them. The CDR3 is 17 amino acids. The CDR3 sequence: CASHRQPGQGVGTEAFF. DNA for the CDR3: TGCGCCAGCCACCGTCAACCGGGCCAAGGGGTTGGCACTGAAGCTTTCTTT.

This clonotype turned up a few times. The rearrangement uses TRBV29-1 and TRBJ2-7; tentatively, D is TRBD1 (5 bases). Germline V gives CDR1 SQVTM, CDR2 ANQGSEA. Trimming removed 1 base from V and 2 bases from J, with 15 bases in between. This CDR3 has 15 residues. This chain's CDR3 is CSVEVPTEIPYEQYF. CDR3 in DNA: TGCAGCGTTGAAGTACCGACAGAGATCCCCTACGAGCAGTACTTC.

This clonotype was detected a few times. The chain recombines TRBV29-1 with TRBJ2-4, with unresolved D. The CDR3 covers 13 residues. V was shortened by 7 bases and J by 1 base, with 11 bases between the two germline ends. CDR1 is SQVTM and CDR2 is ANQGSEA in the germline V gene. In DNA, the CDR3 is TGCAGCGCAACCTCGGACGCCAAAAACATTCAGTACTTC. It is translated as CSATSDAKNIQYF.

This clonotype was detected a few times. The chain combines TRBV18 with TRBJ2-2, with 8 bases that match TRBD2. CDR3 length equals 17 residues. Germline V CDR1 and CDR2: KGHSH, LQKENI. The ends lost 2 bases at V and 6 bases at J; junction bases unmatched: 11. The CDR3 here is CASSPLRQSGSAGELFF. The CDR3, as DNA: TGTGCCAGCTCACCATTGAGGCAGAGCGGGAGTGCCGGGGAGCTGTTTTTT.

The chain couples TRBV27 to TRBJ2-5; 13 bases agree with TRBD2. The last part of the DNA fits TRBJ2-1 better; the J call may be wrong. The CDR3 length is 17 residues. Germline V gene lookup returns CDR1 MNHEY and CDR2 SMNVEV (reference sequence). The CDR3 sequence: CASSLRTSGGLGNEQFF. The CDR3, as DNA: TGTGCCAGCAGTTTACGGACTAGCGGGGGATTAGGCAATGAGCAGTTCTTC.

This clonotype was counted between two and nine times. The rearrangement joins TRBV4-1 to TRBJ2-1, with 7 nucleotides matching TRBD2. Germline V gene sequence: CDR1 MGHRA, CDR2 YSYEKL. This CDR3 is built from 14 residues. V dropped 2 bases and J dropped 9; count of bases not matched to a gene: 7. The CDR3 coding sequence is TGCGCCAGCAGCCAATCCAGCGGGGTTGGTGAGCAGTTCTTC. Its translation: CASSQSSGVGEQFF.

The CDR3 sequence: CSARNAKGSGTDTQYF. CDR3 coding DNA: TGCAGTGCTAGAAACGCAAAGGGGTCTGGCACAGATACGCAGTATTTT. The chain employs TRBV20-1 and TRBJ2-3; a weak D match, TRBD1 (5 bases). Trimming removed 2 bases at V and 1 base at J, with 16 bases between. CDR3 length equals 16 residues. The germline gives CDR1 DFQATT, CDR2 SNEGSKA (reference sequence).

The chain combines TRBV28 with TRBJ1-2; TRBD1 is a possible D gene (6 bases). The CDR3 is made up of 14 amino acids. In germline, CDR1 is MDHEN, CDR2 SYDVKM. V gave up 1 base and J gave up 6 bases, with 12 bases separating them. The DNA of the CDR3 is TGTGCCAGCAGTTTATCCGACAGGAGTCATGGCTACACCTTC. This codes for CASSLSDRSHGYTF.

A few counts support this clonotype. The rearrangement uses TRBV4-1 and TRBJ1-4; D gene unclear. The CDR3 consists of 17 residues. Germline V gene sequence: CDR1 MGHRA, CDR2 YSYEKL. Trimming stripped 4 bases from V and 0 bases from J, with 15 bases between. The CDR3 reads CASSPVLSTATNEKLFF. Here the CDR3 DNA reads TGCGCCAGCAGCCCCGTACTCTCGACGGCAACTAATGAAAAACTGTTTTTT.